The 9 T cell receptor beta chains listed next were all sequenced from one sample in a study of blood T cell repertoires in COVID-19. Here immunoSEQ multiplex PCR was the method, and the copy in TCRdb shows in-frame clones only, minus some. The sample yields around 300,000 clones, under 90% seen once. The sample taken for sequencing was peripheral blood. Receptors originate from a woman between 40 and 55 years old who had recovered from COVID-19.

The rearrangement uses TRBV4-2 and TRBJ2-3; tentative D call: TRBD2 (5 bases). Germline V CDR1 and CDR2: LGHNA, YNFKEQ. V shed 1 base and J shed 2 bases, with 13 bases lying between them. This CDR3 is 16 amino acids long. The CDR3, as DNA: TGTGCCAGCAGCCAAGGGGTCGGGGAATACACAGATACGCAGTATTTT. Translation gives CASSQGVGEYTDTQYF.

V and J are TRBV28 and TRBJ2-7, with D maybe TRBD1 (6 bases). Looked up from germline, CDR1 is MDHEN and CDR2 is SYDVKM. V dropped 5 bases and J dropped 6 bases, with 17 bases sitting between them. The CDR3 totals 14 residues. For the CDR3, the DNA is TGTGCCAGCAGTACACCCACAGGGCGGCTCGAGCAGTACTTC. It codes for CASSTPTGRLEQYF.

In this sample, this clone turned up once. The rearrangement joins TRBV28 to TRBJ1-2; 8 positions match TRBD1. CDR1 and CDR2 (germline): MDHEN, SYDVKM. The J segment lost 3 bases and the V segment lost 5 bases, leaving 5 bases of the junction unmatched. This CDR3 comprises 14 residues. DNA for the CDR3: TGTGCCAGCAGTATACCGGACAGGGACTATGGCTACACCTTC. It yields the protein CASSIPDRDYGYTF.

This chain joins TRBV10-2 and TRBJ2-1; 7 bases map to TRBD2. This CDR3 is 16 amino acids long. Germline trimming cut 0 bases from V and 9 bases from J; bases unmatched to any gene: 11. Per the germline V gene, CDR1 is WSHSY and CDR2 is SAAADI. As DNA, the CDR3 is TGCGCCAGCAGTGAGTCGATTGGGAGGGAACCGGGTGAGCAGTTCTTC. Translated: CASSESIGREPGEQFF.

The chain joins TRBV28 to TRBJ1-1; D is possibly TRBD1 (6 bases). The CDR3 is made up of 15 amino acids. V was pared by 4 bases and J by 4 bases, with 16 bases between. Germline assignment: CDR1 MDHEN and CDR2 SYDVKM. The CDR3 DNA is TGTGCCAGCAGTTCCCCGACAGGACGGGGCACTGAAGCTTTCTTT. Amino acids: CASSSPTGRGTEAFF.

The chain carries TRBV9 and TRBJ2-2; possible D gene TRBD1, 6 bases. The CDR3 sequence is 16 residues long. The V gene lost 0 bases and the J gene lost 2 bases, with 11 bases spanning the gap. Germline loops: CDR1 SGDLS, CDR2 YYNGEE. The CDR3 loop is CASSVDDRHNTGELFF. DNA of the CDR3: TGTGCCAGCAGCGTAGACGACAGGCACAACACCGGGGAGCTGTTTTTT.

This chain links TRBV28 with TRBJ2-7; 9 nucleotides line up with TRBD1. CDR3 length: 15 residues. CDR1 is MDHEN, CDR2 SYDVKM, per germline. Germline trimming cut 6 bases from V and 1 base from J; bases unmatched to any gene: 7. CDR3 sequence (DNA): TGTGCCAGCAGGCCCCAGGGACAGGGTTCCTACGAGCAGTACTTC. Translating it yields CASRPQGQGSYEQYF.

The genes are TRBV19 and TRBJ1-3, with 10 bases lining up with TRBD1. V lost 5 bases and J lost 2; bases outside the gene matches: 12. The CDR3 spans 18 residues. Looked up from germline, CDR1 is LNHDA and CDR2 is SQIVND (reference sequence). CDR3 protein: CASSLGQGSTATGNTIYF. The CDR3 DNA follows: TGTGCCAGTAGTTTGGGACAGGGGTCCACAGCTACTGGAAACACCATATATTTT.

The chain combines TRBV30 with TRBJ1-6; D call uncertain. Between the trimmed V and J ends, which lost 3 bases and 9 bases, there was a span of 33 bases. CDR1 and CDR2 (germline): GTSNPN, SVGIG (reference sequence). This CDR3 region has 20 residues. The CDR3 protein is CAWRAPPGNSKERHGSPLHF. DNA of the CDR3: TGTGCCTGGAGAGCCCCTCCGGGGAACAGTAAAGAACGACACGGTTCACCCCTCCACTTT. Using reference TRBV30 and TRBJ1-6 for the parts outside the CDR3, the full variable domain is SQTIHQWPATLVQPVGSPLSLECTVEGTSNPNLYWYRQAAGRGLQLLFYSVGIGQISSEVPQNLSASRPQDRQFILSSKKLLLSDSGFYLCAWRAPPGNSKERHGSPLHFGNGTRLTVT.